This TCR beta chain was identified in a study of blood T cell repertoires in COVID-19 (dated by TCRdb to 2018 to 2020). For context, the study as a whole: Samples from collaborators originated in the United States, Italy and Spain and spanned both the acute and convalescent phases of COVID-19. The material from the prospective study consisted of cDNA or gDNA derived from T cells, B-cell-depleted T cells, or PBMCs. Deeply sampled blood TCRbeta repertoires from subjects exposed to, actively infected with, or recovered from COVID-19 were included in the dataset. The repertoires were made available in a free public database intended to serve as a resource for research on the immune response to SARS-CoV-2. The samples were drawn from the first 160 participants of the ongoing ImmuneRACE study and from 1,254 subjects provided by 6 global collaborators. A de-identified subject ID, COVID-19 status, age in years and sex were almost always included in the sample metadata. Where available, HLA class I and class II types were taken from metadata supplied by the sample provider and were not determined by assay-based typing. What the work shows at the level of the full study, not this receptor alone: Clinical and demographic metadata were provided uncurated, with the amount varying by source and participant.

The germline V gene (reference sequence) supplies CDR1 LNHDA and CDR2 SQIVND. The CDR3 measures 16 amino acids from cysteine to phenylalanine. Of all the DNA, just the CDR3 is kept, 48 bases in frame from base 1. Trimming costs V 3 bases and J 0 bases, and their ends lie 11 bases apart. TCRbeta CDR3 regions were amplified from genomic DNA using the immunoSEQ Assay, a bias-controlled multiplex PCR. The published analysis was carried out like this. Within the assay, amplification of reference gene primers was used to estimate how many nucleated cells each sample contained. To quantify the absolute abundance of each unique TCRbeta CDR3 rearrangement, sequence reads were collapsed and filtered. For each sample, productive Simpson clonality was calculated by taking the square root of Simpson's diversity index across productive rearrangements. TCRdb obtained this table from immuneACCESS and retained in-frame rearrangements with V and J assigned. These tables miss some clones; where compared with another copy, unresolved V genes account for less than half of the shortfall, and the remainder is unexplained. D and trimming come from the DNA, and the V and J calls and clone size come from that table. The sample table contains 400,000 to 550,000 clones; only one count was recorded for around 89% of them. About 4.3% of the sample rests with the top ten.

To note about this clone: The target of this receptor is not known. The record has no base qualities; no much larger clone is one base away. Other DNA sequences from this sample encode an identical CDR3 as well.

Collaborating institutions collected whole blood in K2EDTA tubes following their own protocols. Collaborator samples were shipped for TCRbeta analysis as frozen whole blood, isolated PBMCs, or DNA extracted from either sample type. The V and J segments used are TRBV19 and TRBJ2-2, with TRBD1 perhaps the D gene, on 5 matching bases. The TCR originated in a woman younger than 45 with acute or convalescent COVID-19. Material for sequencing was peripheral blood. Read as DNA, the sequence is TGTGCCAGTAGTATTTTAGGGGCGGCGAACACCGGGGAGCTGTTTTTT. Its protein product is CASSILGAANTGELFF.